This T cell receptor beta chain stems from a study of blood T cell repertoires in COVID-19. Study at large: T cells, B-cell-depleted T cells, or PBMCs provided the cDNA or gDNA that served as material.

Participants were aged about 18 to 89 years from about two dozen US areas. The CDR3 has 14 residues. J gave up 0 bases and V 10 bases, and 8 bases lay outside the gene matches. Germline V gene data show CDR1 as ENHRY and CDR2 as SYGVKD. In the original analysis: Counts of nucleated cells, estimated from reference gene primer amplification, were obtained. The method was immunoSEQ multiplex PCR; TCRdb's version includes in-frame clones alone and lacks a portion of them. V, J and clone size were drawn from that table, and D and trimming were deduced from the DNA. This table has fewer than 500,000 clones, 85% to 90% appearing once.

Specimen: PBMCs or T cells enriched from blood (not recorded which). The chain links TRBV10-3 to TRBJ2-7; 8 bases are shared with TRBD1. The sequence was obtained from a man aged 30-40 years who had recovered from COVID-19. The CDR3 DNA reads as TGTGCCACCACACCTACAGGGGGCTCCTACGAGCAGTACTTC. This codes for CATTPTGGSYEQYF.